The 32 T cell receptor beta chains given below trace back to one sample, sequenced in a study of cytomegalovirus exposure and HLA in healthy donors. A multiplex PCR was run with 60 Vbeta primers and 13 Jbeta primers. Clones were sequenced by immunoSEQ multiplex PCR, and TCRdb holds only the in-frame ones, with some missing. Of roughly 180,000 clones listed, roughly 78% are singletons. Material for sequencing was PBMCs. These TCRs come from a woman between 45 and 60 years old in good health and CMV-seropositive.

V usage is TRBV5-1 and J usage is TRBJ2-7; 12 bases match TRBD1. CDR3 length: 15 residues. Unmatched junction bases numbered 4, after V lost 3 bases and J lost 3 bases. Germline V gene lookup returns CDR1 SGHRS and CDR2 YFSETQ. In DNA, the CDR3 is TGCGCCAGCAGCTCGGGGACAGGGGGCCTCTACGAGCAGTACTTC. Translating gives CASSSGTGGLYEQYF.

The chain links TRBV18 to TRBJ1-4; D call uncertain. V lost 6 bases and J 8 bases, leaving 13 bases between the germline ends. There are 13 residues in the CDR3. CDR1 is KGHSH, CDR2 LQKENI, per germline. In DNA, the CDR3 is TGTGCCAGCTCTACGGACTTGTGGGAAAAACTGTTTTTT. Its protein product is CASSTDLWEKLFF. The full variable domain, its missing parts supplied by reference TRBV18 and TRBJ1-4, is NAGVMQNPRHLVRRRGQEARLRCSPMKGHSHVYWYRQLPEEGLKFMVYLQKENIIDESGMPKERFSAEFPKEGPSILRIQQVVRGDSAAYFCASSTDLWEKLFFGSGTQLSVL.

V and J are TRBV7-3 and TRBJ1-1; D gene unclear. CDR3 length equals 13 residues. V lost 5 bases and J 1 base, leaving 8 bases between the germline ends. Germline CDR1 and CDR2: SGHTA and FQGTGA. CDR3 nucleotides: TGTGCCAGCAGCGGTCGGGGGAACACTGAAGCTTTCTTT. Encoded protein: CASSGRGNTEAFF.

In its sample, this clone was seen a few times. In nucleotides, the CDR3 is TGTGCCAGCAGCTTGGACAGGGGTGGCACTGAAGCTTTCTTT. It is translated as CASSLDRGGTEAFF. The rearrangement links TRBV7-6 to TRBJ1-1, with 9 bases aligning to TRBD1. Germline lookup yields CDR1 SGHVS and CDR2 FNYEAQ. The ends lost 3 bases at V and 4 bases at J; junction bases unmatched: 3. The CDR3 contains 14 residues. The full variable domain, in which reference TRBV7-6 and TRBJ1-1 provide the parts outside the CDR3, is GAGVSQSPRYKVTKRGQDVALRCDPISGHVSLYWYRQALGQGPEFLTYFNYEAQQDKSGLPNDRFSAERPEGSISTLTIQRTEQRDSAMYRCASSLDRGGTEAFFGQGTRLTVV.

The chain employs TRBV30 and TRBJ1-5; weak D call: TRBD1 (6 bases). CDR3 length equals 13 residues. Per the germline V gene, CDR1 is GTSNPN and CDR2 is SVGIG (reference sequence). V was cut by 3 bases and J by 4 bases, with 10 bases left in between. The CDR3 protein is CAWSERGNQPQHF. As DNA, the CDR3 is TGTGCCTGGAGCGAGAGGGGGAATCAGCCCCAGCATTTT.

The CDR3 loop is CASEGAGNQPQHF. The CDR3 DNA follows: TGTGCCAGCGAGGGGGCTGGCAATCAGCCCCAGCATTTT. The rearrangement joins TRBV6-6 to TRBJ1-5; TRBD1 matches 7 bases. The CDR3 sequence is 13 residues long. J gave up 2 bases and V 8 bases, and 3 bases lay outside the gene matches. Germline loops: CDR1 MNHNY, CDR2 SVGAGI (reference sequence).

The V and J genes are TRBV2 and TRBJ1-1; D unresolved. CDR3 size: 13 residues. Trimming shortened V by 4 bases and J by 0 bases, and 6 bases separated the two germline ends. Germline V gives CDR1 SNHLY, CDR2 FYNNEI. The CDR3 DNA reads TGTGCCAGCAGTGGCGGATTGAACACTGAAGCTTTCTTT. It encodes CASSGGLNTEAFF.

The rearrangement joins TRBV27 to TRBJ2-7; 7 bases line up with TRBD1. Germline CDR1 is MNHEY and CDR2 is SMNVEV (reference sequence). This CDR3 spans 15 amino acids. The V segment lost 5 bases and the J segment 6 bases; nucleotides outside the gene matches: 13. The CDR3 nucleotides are TGTGCCAGCAGTAAACCGGGACAGCTACTATCCGAGCAGTACTTC. It yields the protein CASSKPGQLLSEQYF.

The CDR3 nucleotides are TGCAGCGTTCTAGTGGGCTACGAGCAGTACTTC. Translating it yields CSVLVGYEQYF. The chain uses TRBV29-1 and TRBJ2-7; D call uncertain. In germline, CDR1 is SQVTM, CDR2 ANQGSEA. The CDR3 totals 11 residues. With 5 bases removed from V and 3 bases from J, the gap between germline ends came to 8 bases.

This clone was seen a few times. CDR3 loop: CSAGRGSGTQYF. The CDR3 bases are TGCAGCGCCGGTCGGGGTTCAGGGACCCAGTACTTC. The chain employs TRBV29-1 and TRBJ2-5, with D perhaps TRBD2 (5 bases). CDR1 and CDR2 from the germline V gene are SQVTM and ANQGSEA. The V end lost 7 bases, the J end lost 7 bases, and 16 bases lay between the germline ends. The CDR3 is made up of 12 amino acids.

Worth noting for this clone: This same CDR3 is encoded by further DNA sequences in the sample. The chain couples TRBV5-1 to TRBJ2-2; 11 positions agree with TRBD1. Germline CDR1 reads SGHRS; CDR2 reads YFSETQ. The CDR3 is 15 residues long. V lost 3 bases, J lost 5 bases, and 3 bases stayed unmatched. CDR3 in amino acids: CASSSGQGATGELFF. In DNA, the CDR3 is TGCGCCAGCAGCTCCGGACAGGGGGCGACCGGGGAGCTGTTTTTT.

This clone was picked up one time. This chain uses TRBV30 with TRBJ2-5; TRBD1 aligns across 12 bases. Germline CDR1 and CDR2: GTSNPN and SVGIG (reference sequence). Trimming removed 4 bases from V and 6 bases from J; junction bases left unmatched: 6. There are 14 residues in the CDR3. The CDR3 is CAWMTGTGGQTQYF. Here the CDR3 DNA reads TGTGCCTGGATGACCGGGACAGGGGGCCAGACCCAGTACTTC.

The chain employs TRBV4-1 and TRBJ2-1; 7 nucleotides align to TRBD1. V shed 0 bases, J shed 0 bases, and the junction held 11 bases outside the gene matches. Germline V gives CDR1 MGHRA, CDR2 YSYEKL. The CDR3 length is 19 residues. The CDR3 region has the DNA TGCGCCAGCAGCCAAGATGAGACAGGGAGAACCACCTCCTACAATGAGCAGTTCTTC. It codes for CASSQDETGRTTSYNEQFF.

This sequence joins TRBV18 and TRBJ1-1; no definite D call. From germline, CDR1 is KGHSH and CDR2 LQKENI. V lost 3 bases, J lost 0 bases, and 5 bases lay in between. This CDR3 has 13 residues. The CDR3 bases are TGTGCCAGCTCACCTGACTTGAACACTGAAGCTTTCTTT. Protein product: CASSPDLNTEAFF. Looking up the rest from reference TRBV18 and TRBJ1-1 gives the full variable domain: NAGVMQNPRHLVRRRGQEARLRCSPMKGHSHVYWYRQLPEEGLKFMVYLQKENIIDESGMPKERFSAEFPKEGPSILRIQQVVRGDSAAYFCASSPDLNTEAFFGQGTRLTVV.

This chain uses TRBV10-3 with TRBJ1-1; possibly TRBD1 for D (6 bases). The CDR3 has 12 amino acids. With 11 bases removed from V and 0 bases from J, the gap between germline ends came to 10 bases. The germline V gene encodes CDR1 ENHRY and CDR2 SYGVKD. CDR3 bases: TGTGCCGCCGGACAGATGAACACTGAAGCTTTCTTT. Translated, it gives CAAGQMNTEAFF.

J is TRBJ1-1 and V is TRBV11-2; D might be TRBD1 (6 bases). CDR1 and CDR2 (germline): SGHAT, FQNNGV. The CDR3 has 13 amino acids. V dropped 5 bases and J dropped 6 bases, with 13 bases sitting between them. CDR3 region: CASSIQGTAEAFF. The CDR3 DNA sequence: TGTGCCAGCAGCATACAGGGAACGGCTGAAGCTTTCTTT.

This clone was observed a handful of times. The rearrangement joins TRBV5-1 to TRBJ2-7, with 8 bases aligning to TRBD2. Trimming at V came to 0 bases and at J to 5 bases, leaving 4 bases not matched to a gene. The CDR3 totals 14 residues. The V gene's germline CDR1 is SGHRS and CDR2 YFSETQ. CDR3 amino acids: CASSLGRGVDEQYF. CDR3 bases: TGCGCCAGCAGCTTGGGGCGGGGGGTCGACGAGCAGTACTTC.

Of note for this clone: This specimen includes other DNA sequences encoding the same CDR3. This chain connects TRBV6-1 to TRBJ1-1; D is perhaps TRBD1 (5 bases). Germline CDR1 and CDR2: MNHNS and SASEGT. The CDR3 is 13 residues long. Trimming shortened V by 3 bases and J by 5 bases, and 10 bases separated the two germline ends. CDR3 in DNA: TGTGCCAGCAGTGAGGGGCGAGGTACTGAAGCTTTCTTT. Translating gives CASSEGRGTEAFF.

The chain is built from TRBV14 and TRBJ2-7; tentative D call: TRBD2 (7 bases). Trimming removed 4 bases from V and 2 bases from J, with 24 bases in between. The CDR3 totals 18 residues. Germline loops: CDR1 SGHDN, CDR2 FVKESK. The CDR3 bases are TGTGCCAGCAGCCGTATTTCGGGCGGGGGCCCACCTCCCTACGAGCAGTACTTC. This encodes CASSRISGGGPPPYEQYF.

This clone was seen a handful of times. The genes are TRBV7-9 and TRBJ1-1, with D unclear. The germline V gene has CDR1 SEHNR and CDR2 FQNEAQ (reference sequence). There are 14 residues in the CDR3. Trimming took 2 bases from V and 0 from J, leaving 7 bases between them. The CDR3 here is CASSLPSMNTEAFF. The CDR3 bases are TGTGCCAGCAGCTTACCGTCTATGAACACTGAAGCTTTCTTT.

The gene calls are TRBV19 and TRBJ1-5, with 8 nucleotides matching TRBD1. The germline V gene encodes CDR1 LNHDA and CDR2 SQIVND (reference sequence). This CDR3 spans 14 amino acids. After removal of 9 bases from V and 3 bases from J, the junction contained 7 bases not matched to a gene. Here the CDR3 DNA reads TGTGCCAGCTTGGGACAGGCGAACAATCAGCCCCAGCATTTT. Its protein is CASLGQANNQPQHF. Using reference TRBV19 and TRBJ1-5 for the parts outside the CDR3, the full variable domain is DGGITQSPKYLFRKEGQNVTLSCEQNLNHDAMYWYRQDPGQGLRLIYYSQIVNDFQKGDIAEGYSVSREKKESFPLTVTSAQKNPTAFYLCASLGQANNQPQHFGDGTRLSIL.

The genes are TRBV4-1 and TRBJ2-7, with D tentatively TRBD1 (6 bases). The CDR3 is 16 residues long. Germline values: CDR1 MGHRA, CDR2 YSYEKL. Trimming took off 1 base at V and 3 bases at J, with 16 bases between the two ends. CDR3: CASSQAGPGAGYEQYF. The CDR3, as DNA: TGCGCCAGCAGCCAAGCGGGTCCAGGGGCAGGCTACGAGCAGTACTTC.

V usage is TRBV11-3 and J usage is TRBJ2-1, with 8 bases that match TRBD1. Germline V gives CDR1 SGHNT, CDR2 YENEEA. This CDR3 contains 17 residues. V lost 5 bases, J lost 10 bases, and 19 bases stayed unmatched. The CDR3 spells CASSLSPLSGGAEEQFF. The CDR3 coding sequence is TGTGCCAGCAGCCTTAGCCCTTTGTCAGGGGGCGCCGAGGAGCAGTTCTTC.

This chain links TRBV6-1 with TRBJ1-5; 8 bases are a match to TRBD1. Germline lookup yields CDR1 MNHNS and CDR2 SASEGT. This CDR3 contains 14 residues. V shed 11 bases, J shed 1 base, and the junction held 7 bases outside the gene matches. The CDR3 nucleotides read TGTGCCTCCCTGGACAGGGACAGCAATCAGCCCCAGCATTTT. Translated, it gives CASLDRDSNQPQHF.

This sequence joins TRBV30 and TRBJ1-5, with D perhaps TRBD1 (6 bases). The CDR3 sequence is 14 residues long. V was pared by 5 bases and J by 2 bases, with 13 bases between. Germline-derived CDR1 and CDR2 are GTSNPN and SVGIG (reference sequence). The CDR3 loop reads CAWAGAGGNQPQHF. CDR3 coding DNA: TGTGCCTGGGCAGGGGCGGGAGGCAATCAGCCCCAGCATTTT.

The chain couples TRBV11-2 to TRBJ2-7; TRBD1 matches at 10 bases. Germline lookup yields CDR1 SGHAT and CDR2 FQNNGV. The CDR3 has 15 residues. V shed 4 bases and J 3 bases; nucleotides not matched to a gene: 6. The CDR3 region has the DNA TGTGCCAGCAGCTCGGGGACAGGGGCCTTCTACGAGCAGTACTTC. Translating gives CASSSGTGAFYEQYF.

This clone was counted once. This chain connects TRBV12-5 to TRBJ1-5, with D maybe TRBD1 (5 bases). The CDR3 is made up of 14 amino acids. V was pared by 6 bases and J by 4 bases, with 13 bases between. The V gene's germline CDR1 is LGHNT and CDR2 FRNRAP. As DNA, the CDR3 is TGTGCTAGTGGCCCTGGCGGGGGGAATCAGCCCCAGCATTTT. Translating it yields CASGPGGGNQPQHF.

The chain couples TRBV10-3 to TRBJ1-1; TRBD1 matches at 8 bases. The ends lost 3 bases at V and 0 bases at J; junction bases unmatched: 3. CDR1 and CDR2 (germline): ENHRY, SYGVKD. The CDR3 spans 15 residues. The CDR3 loop is CAISDRQGMNTEAFF. The CDR3 DNA follows: TGTGCCATCAGTGACCGACAGGGGATGAACACTGAAGCTTTCTTT.

The chain joins TRBV5-1 to TRBJ2-7; 7 positions match TRBD1. The CDR3 runs 14 residues. Trimming at V came to 3 bases and at J to 6 bases, leaving 9 bases not matched to a gene. Germline V gene data show CDR1 as SGHRS and CDR2 as YFSETQ. CDR3 bases: TGCGCCAGCAGCTCCGGACAGGCAAGCACCGAGCAGTACTTC. It yields the protein CASSSGQASTEQYF.

The chain recombines TRBV6-5 with TRBJ2-1; D gene unclear. The CDR3 covers 11 residues. Germline V gene sequence: CDR1 MNHEY, CDR2 SVGAGI. V was trimmed by 10 bases and J by 6 bases, leaving 10 bases between them. The CDR3 loop is CATRAINEQFF. CDR3 bases: TGTGCCACCCGCGCCATCAATGAGCAGTTCTTC.

This clone was seen a handful of times. The CDR3 DNA reads as TGTGCCAGCGGAGGAGGGACAGGCCGATCTGATGAGCAGTTCTTC. It translates to CASGGGTGRSDEQFF. The chain links TRBV2 to TRBJ2-1; 8 bases match TRBD1. J lost 8 bases, V lost 8 bases, and 14 bases had no gene match. Germline V lookup: CDR1 SNHLY, CDR2 FYNNEI. This CDR3 has 15 residues.

Only one count was recorded for this clone. V is TRBV28 and J is TRBJ1-2, with 7 bases that match TRBD1. The junction had 12 bases not matched to a gene; V was cut back by 7 bases and J by 7 bases. Germline V gene sequence: CDR1 MDHEN, CDR2 SYDVKM. The CDR3 sequence is 14 residues long. In DNA, the CDR3 is TGTGCCAGCAAACTCCCACAGGGGATGTTTGGCTACACCTTC. Translation: CASKLPQGMFGYTF.